These 13 T cell receptor beta chains were all obtained from the same sample, sequenced in a study of blood T cell repertoires in COVID-19. Method: immunoSEQ multiplex PCR; TCRdb's copy keeps in-frame clones and lacks some. In the table there are about 300,000 clones, 90% of which are singletons. Sequencing was performed on PBMCs or T cells enriched from blood (not recorded which). These receptors all come from a woman aged 25 to 39 who had recovered from COVID-19.

This clone was detected only once. V usage is TRBV27 and J usage is TRBJ2-7; 12 bases line up with TRBD1. The CDR3 extends over 14 amino acids. Per germline, CDR1 MNHEY and CDR2 SMNVEV (reference sequence). The J segment lost 5 bases and the V segment lost 2 bases, leaving 1 base of the junction unmatched. The CDR3, as DNA: TGTGCCAGCAGTTTAGGGACAGGGGGCCACGAGCAGTACTTC. Translating gives CASSLGTGGHEQYF.

The chain carries TRBV7-2 and TRBJ1-4; D possibly corresponds to TRBD1 (6 bases). CDR1 and CDR2 from the germline V gene are SGHTA and FQGNSA. V lost 5 bases to trimming and J lost 5 bases, with 18 bases between them. CDR3 size: 16 residues. The CDR3 loop is CASSDFPGHANEKLFF. The CDR3 bases are TGTGCCAGCAGCGACTTCCCGGGACACGCGAATGAAAAACTGTTTTTT.

The rearrangement links TRBV7-8 to TRBJ1-2; D is undetermined. V was clipped by 5 bases and J by 3 bases, with 10 bases between them. Germline lookup yields CDR1 SGHVS and CDR2 FQNEAQ. The CDR3 is made up of 13 amino acids. The CDR3 DNA reads TGTGCCAGCAGCCCCCTTAGAGACTATGGCTACACCTTC. It translates to CASSPLRDYGYTF. The whole variable domain, filled in from reference TRBV7-8 and TRBJ1-2, reads GAGVSQSPRYKVAKRGQDVALRCDPISGHVSLFWYQQALGQGPEFLTYFQNEAQLDKSGLPSDRFFAERPEGSVSTLKIQRTQQEDSAVYLCASSPLRDYGYTFGSGTRLTVV.

The V gene is TRBV25-1, the J gene TRBJ2-5; a weak D match, TRBD1 (7 bases). There are 16 residues in the CDR3. V dropped 3 bases and J dropped 2 bases, with 16 bases sitting between them. Germline V gene lookup returns CDR1 MGHDK and CDR2 SYGVNS. The CDR3 is CASSEEGQLLQETQYF. DNA of the CDR3: TGTGCCAGCAGTGAGGAGGGACAGCTACTACAAGAGACCCAGTACTTC. Full variable domain (outside the CDR3, taken from reference TRBV25-1 and TRBJ2-5): EADIYQTPRYLVIGTGKKITLECSQTMGHDKMYWYQQDPGMELHLIHYSYGVNSTEKGDLSSESTVSRIRTEHFPLTLESARPSHTSQYLCASSEEGQLLQETQYFGPGTRLLVL.

The rearrangement uses TRBV7-9 and TRBJ2-1; tentatively, D is TRBD2 (5 bases). This CDR3 has 14 residues. V lost 4 bases, J lost 9 bases, and 16 bases lay in between. Per germline, CDR1 SEHNR and CDR2 FQNEAQ (reference sequence). The CDR3, as DNA: TGTGCCAGCAGCTCCACACTAGAGCGAGGTGAGCAGTTCTTC. It specifies CASSSTLERGEQFF. Supplemented by reference TRBV7-9 and TRBJ2-1, the full variable domain reads DTGVSQNPRHKITKRGQNVTFRCDPISEHNRLYWYRQTLGQGPEFLTYFQNEAQLEKSRLLSDRFSAERPKGSFSTLEIQRTEQGDSAMYLCASSSTLERGEQFFGPGTRLTVL.

The chain employs TRBV6-5 and TRBJ2-2; D is possibly TRBD1 (6 bases). Germline V gives CDR1 MNHEY, CDR2 SVGAGI. Trimming left V 4 bases short and J 7 bases short, with 13 bases between. This CDR3 comprises 14 residues. This CDR3 reads CASSSETGGGELFF. The CDR3 bases are TGTGCCAGCAGTTCCGAGACAGGTGGCGGGGAGCTGTTTTTT.

The rearrangement joins TRBV19 to TRBJ2-7; D perhaps matches TRBD1 (5 bases). V was pared by 6 bases and J by 2 bases, with 14 bases between. Looked up from germline, CDR1 is LNHDA and CDR2 is SQIVND (reference sequence). The CDR3 has 14 amino acids. The CDR3 region is CASSSGSRTYEQYF. CDR3 DNA: TGTGCCAGTAGCTCAGGGTCGAGGACCTACGAGCAGTACTTC.

The V and J genes are TRBV24-1 and TRBJ1-5, with a possible D match to TRBD1 (6 bases). This CDR3 comprises 12 residues. The germline V gene has CDR1 KGHDR and CDR2 SFDVKD. V was trimmed by 0 bases and J by 11 bases, leaving 7 bases between them. CDR3 in DNA: TGTGCCACCAGTGATTTGTCAGGGGCCCAGCATTTT. Amino acid sequence: CATSDLSGAQHF.

The chain links TRBV28 to TRBJ2-7; TRBD2 is a possible D gene (6 bases). CDR1 is MDHEN, CDR2 SYDVKM, per germline. The CDR3 consists of 16 residues. Trimming removed 2 bases at V and 0 bases at J, with 14 bases between. The CDR3 DNA follows: TGTGCCAGCAGTTTAGACGGGAGCGTCCACTCCTACGAGCAGTACTTC. Translation gives CASSLDGSVHSYEQYF. The full variable domain, completed using reference TRBV28 and TRBJ2-7, is DVKVTQSSRYLVKRTGEKVFLECVQDMDHENMFWYRQDPGLGLRLIYFSYDVKMKEKGDIPEGYSVSREKKERFSLILESASTNQTSMYLCASSLDGSVHSYEQYFGPGTRLTVT.

CDR3 sequence: CASSPMDLTGYNSPLHF. The CDR3 DNA sequence: TGCGCCAGCAGCCCCATGGACTTGACGGGTTATAATTCACCCCTCCACTTT. J is TRBJ1-6 and V is TRBV5-1; no clear D. Trimming cost V 4 bases and J 4 bases, with 18 bases left between them. Looked up from germline, CDR1 is SGHRS and CDR2 is YFSETQ. The CDR3 covers 17 residues.

The rearrangement links TRBV29-1 to TRBJ2-7; D is perhaps TRBD1 (6 bases). Germline values: CDR1 SQVTM, CDR2 ANQGSEA. There are 13 residues in the CDR3. V was cut by 5 bases and J by 4 bases, with 15 bases left in between. The CDR3, as DNA: TGCAGCGTTAGCCGGACAGCGGTTTACGAGCAGTACTTC. It encodes CSVSRTAVYEQYF.

The chain employs TRBV7-2 and TRBJ2-2; TRBD2 might be the D (6 bases). V lost 5 bases to trimming and J lost 0 bases, with 16 bases between them. CDR1 SGHTA and CDR2 FQGNSA come from the germline V gene. The CDR3 consists of 17 residues. CDR3 DNA: TGTGCCAGCAGCCAACCGCGGGACCGTACGAACACCGGGGAGCTGTTTTTT. Its protein product is CASSQPRDRTNTGELFF.

This chain joins TRBV12-3 or TRBV12-4 and TRBJ2-1; unclear D gene. The V end lost 5 bases, the J end lost 11 bases, and 10 bases lay between the germline ends. The CDR3 is 11 residues long. CDR3 loop: CASSEQNKQFF. The CDR3 DNA follows: TGTGCCAGCAGTGAACAGAATAAGCAGTTCTTC.